Listed here are 15 T cell receptor beta chains from one sample, sequenced in a study of blood T cell repertoires in COVID-19 (dated by TCRdb to 2018 to 2021). Library preparation used the immunoSEQ multiplex PCR assay. In its TCRdb copy, this immuneACCESS table keeps in-frame sequences only and misses some clones. Where compared with another copy, unresolved V genes explain less than half of these, and the others have no known cause. The sample data list 150,000 to 200,000 clones, and 70% to 90% of these were observed just once. The ten largest clones capture 15% to 20% of the sample. The sample consisted of peripheral blood. Source of these receptors: a person between 65 and 79 years old with COVID-19, enrolled during active disease.

V is TRBV7-9 and J is TRBJ2-3, with D unresolved. Trimming took 0 bases from V and 3 from J, leaving 4 bases between them. CDR1 is SEHNR and CDR2 is FQNEAQ in the germline V gene (reference sequence). This CDR3 region has 13 residues. CDR3 in DNA: TGTGCCAGCAGCTTAGCGCGGACAGATACGCAGTATTTT. Translated, it gives CASSLARTDTQYF.

The rearrangement uses TRBV5-5 and TRBJ2-3; 10 bases align to TRBD1. The V segment lost 4 bases and the J segment 3 bases; nucleotides outside the gene matches: 8. CDR3 length: 16 amino acids. Germline V gives CDR1 SGHKS, CDR2 YYEKEE (reference sequence). CDR3 bases: TGTGCCAGCAGCCCACCGACAGGGGGCGCAACAGATACGCAGTATTTT. Its translation is CASSPPTGGATDTQYF. Full variable domain (outside the CDR3, taken from reference TRBV5-5 and TRBJ2-3): DAGVTQSPTHLIKTRGQQVTLRCSPISGHKSVSWYQQVLGQGPQFIFQYYEKEERGRGNFPDRFSARQFPNYSSELNVNALLLGDSALYLCASSPPTGGATDTQYFGPGTRLTVL.

The chain couples TRBV4-1 to TRBJ2-3; a possible D gene is TRBD1 (5 bases). Germline V lookup: CDR1 MGHRA, CDR2 YSYEKL. There are 16 residues in the CDR3. V was trimmed by 0 bases and J by 2 bases, leaving 12 bases between them. The CDR3 region is CASSQDRDSFTDTQYF. CDR3 DNA: TGCGCCAGCAGCCAAGATCGAGACAGCTTCACAGATACGCAGTATTTT.

The chain recombines TRBV2 with TRBJ2-3; possibly TRBD1 for D (6 bases). Per the germline V gene, CDR1 is SNHLY and CDR2 is FYNNEI. Trimming shortened V by 7 bases and J by 2 bases, and 10 bases separated the two germline ends. The CDR3 length is 13 residues. In DNA form, the CDR3 reads TGTGCCAGCAAAGGGGGTGTCACAGATACGCAGTATTTT. This gives the protein CASKGGVTDTQYF. Full variable domain (missing parts from reference TRBV2 and TRBJ2-3): EPEVTQTPSHQVTQMGQEVILRCVPISNHLYFYWYRQILGQKVEFLVSFYNNEISEKSEIFDDQFSVERPDGSNFTLKIRSTKLEDSAMYFCASKGGVTDTQYFGPGTRLTVL.

The CDR3 nucleotides are TGTGCCAGCAGTGACAGAGGCTACAATGAGCAGTTCTTC. This encodes CASSDRGYNEQFF. The chain carries TRBV2 and TRBJ2-1; D is uncertain. Germline V gene sequence: CDR1 SNHLY, CDR2 FYNNEI. Trimming shortened V by 3 bases and J by 3 bases, and 6 bases separated the two germline ends. The CDR3 covers 13 residues.

This sequence joins TRBV6-5 and TRBJ2-5; 8 bases map to TRBD1. V dropped 2 bases and J dropped 4; count of bases not matched to a gene: 9. Looked up from germline, CDR1 is MNHEY and CDR2 is SVGAGI. This CDR3 has 16 residues. The CDR3 here is CASSYGTGSSGETQYF. The CDR3 DNA is TGTGCCAGCAGTTACGGGACAGGCTCCAGTGGAGAGACCCAGTACTTC.

The chain employs TRBV6-5 and TRBJ2-7, with a possible D match to TRBD2 (6 bases). The V and J ends lost 6 bases and 9 bases respectively, with 18 bases between them. The CDR3 is 13 amino acids. Germline V CDR1 and CDR2: MNHEY, SVGAGI. The CDR3 sequence: CASSPGDLEGQYF. CDR3 DNA sequence: TGTGCCAGCAGCCCGGGGGATTTGGAGGGGCAGTACTTC.

As for this clone: Within the sample, other DNA sequences also encode this same CDR3. The DNA for the CDR3 is TGTGCCAGTAGTCCCGGGACAGGGCATACCGGGGAGCTGTTTTTT. Amino acids: CASSPGTGHTGELFF. The chain carries TRBV19 and TRBJ2-2; 9 bases map to TRBD1. The CDR3 covers 15 residues. Unmatched junction bases numbered 6, after V lost 5 bases and J lost 5 bases. Looked up from germline, CDR1 is LNHDA and CDR2 is SQIVND (reference sequence).

V gene TRBV7-6 combines with J gene TRBJ2-1, with 13 bases aligning to TRBD2. The germline V gene encodes CDR1 SGHVS and CDR2 FNYEAQ. V lost 5 bases, J lost 10 bases, and 11 bases stayed unmatched. This CDR3 spans 16 amino acids. CDR3 coding DNA: TGTGCCAGCAGCCCAACTAGCGGGAGGGTGAGGAGGGAGCAGTTCTTC. It yields the protein CASSPTSGRVRREQFF.

This clone was seen only once. J is TRBJ1-4 and V is TRBV12-3 or TRBV12-4; the match to TRBD1 covers 7 bases. This CDR3 is built from 13 residues. After removal of 8 bases from V and 8 bases from J, the junction contained 8 bases not matched to a gene. The CDR3 DNA sequence: TGTGCCAGCGGGGGACAGTACGGGGAAAAACTGTTTTTT. Residues: CASGGQYGEKLFF.

A single count supports this clone. V is TRBV7-9 and J is TRBJ2-1; 8 bases match TRBD2. V shed 7 bases, J shed 4 bases, and the junction held 12 bases outside the gene matches. There are 16 residues in the CDR3. CDR1 and CDR2 from the germline V gene are SEHNR and FQNEAQ (reference sequence). CDR3 DNA sequence: TGTGCCAGCAACTCCAGATCGGGACTAGTATACAATGAGCAGTTCTTC. Its translation is CASNSRSGLVYNEQFF.

V usage is TRBV11-1 and J usage is TRBJ1-6, with 8 positions matching TRBD1. Germline V gene data show CDR1 as SGHAT and CDR2 as FQDESV (reference sequence). V lost 1 base to trimming and J lost 10 bases; unmatched junction nucleotides: 6. The CDR3 consists of 15 residues. CDR3 region: CASSLGSGQGSPLHF. The CDR3 DNA is TGTGCCAGCAGCTTAGGGTCCGGACAGGGCTCACCCCTCCACTTT. The full variable domain, completed using reference TRBV11-1 and TRBJ1-6, is EAEVAQSPRYKITEKSQAVAFWCDPISGHATLYWYRQILGQGPELLVQFQDESVVDDSQLPKDRFSAERLKGVDSTLKIQPAELGDSAMYLCASSLGSGQGSPLHFGNGTRLTVT.

In its sample, this clone was seen a few times. The chain recombines TRBV5-4 with TRBJ2-2; possibly TRBD1 for D (6 bases). The V and J ends lost 5 bases and 2 bases respectively, with 16 bases between them. CDR3 size: 16 residues. Germline V gene sequence: CDR1 SGHNT, CDR2 YYREEE (reference sequence). This CDR3 is CASRQDSTANTGELFF. The DNA for the CDR3 is TGTGCCAGCAGACAGGACAGCACCGCCAACACCGGGGAGCTGTTTTTT.

The J gene is TRBJ2-2, the V gene TRBV6-5; TRBD1 matches at 7 bases. V lost 7 bases and J lost 6; bases outside the gene matches: 2. The CDR3 extends over 12 amino acids. CDR1 and CDR2 from the germline V gene are MNHEY and SVGAGI. CDR3 coding DNA: TGTGCCAGCAACACAGGGGCCGGGGAGCTGTTTTTT. Translated, it gives CASNTGAGELFF.

This clone was found once. The rearrangement links TRBV7-9 to TRBJ1-2, with a possible D match to TRBD1 (5 bases). The CDR3 loop spans 17 amino acids. Germline lookup yields CDR1 SEHNR and CDR2 FQNEAQ (reference sequence). V dropped 5 bases and J dropped 3 bases, with 22 bases sitting between them. The CDR3: CASSHPNQDIRHYGYTF. CDR3 in DNA: TGTGCCAGCAGCCACCCTAACCAGGACATACGGCACTATGGCTACACCTTC.